This record concerns one T cell receptor beta chain sequence. These data are taken from a study of CD8 T cells in Susac syndrome. Random hexamers were used to reverse transcribe 0.5 to 1 ug of RNA. MiXCR, run by TCRdb on the immunoSEQ multiplex PCR reads, gives a single entry per CDR3 protein. The sample has about 150,000 distinct CDR3 sequences; around 95% are singletons. The V end was cut by 7 bases, the J end by 7 bases, with 17 bases between. The CDR3 is 14 amino acids. In germline, CDR1 is SNHLY, CDR2 FYNNEI. The chain joins TRBV2 to TRBJ2-1; the D gene could be TRBD1 or TRBD2 (5 bases each). The source of this sequence is a human donor with multiple sclerosis. Specimen: CD8+ T cells from PBMCs. CDR3 loop: CASTARGSMNEQFF. CDR3 DNA sequence: TGTGCCAGCACGGCGAGGGGAAGTATGAATGAGCAGTTCTTC.